Listed here are 8 T cell receptor beta chains from one sample, sequenced in a study of blood T cell repertoires in COVID-19. Sequencing was performed with immunoSEQ multiplex PCR; in TCRdb, only in-frame clones are kept and a portion is missing. The data hold about 160,000 clones, with 85% to 95% observed a single time. Sequencing was carried out using peripheral blood. The receptor set was obtained from a woman aged 45 to 65 with acute or convalescent COVID-19.

V is TRBV18 and J is TRBJ2-7; D not resolved. From germline, CDR1 is KGHSH and CDR2 LQKENI. The CDR3 extends over 13 amino acids. V was cut by 3 bases and J by 2 bases, with 8 bases left in between. The CDR3 loop reads CASSPYSPYEQYF. CDR3 DNA sequence: TGTGCCAGCTCACCCTACAGCCCCTACGAGCAGTACTTC.

This chain joins TRBV25-1 and TRBJ1-3; TRBD1 aligns across 8 bases. V shed 6 bases and J 5 bases; nucleotides not matched to a gene: 3. The CDR3 extends over 13 amino acids. Germline V gene sequence: CDR1 MGHDK, CDR2 SYGVNS. CDR3 nucleotide sequence: TGTGCCAGCAGACAGGGGGGAAGAAACACCATATATTTT. It encodes CASRQGGRNTIYF. The full variable domain, completed using reference TRBV25-1 and TRBJ1-3, is EADIYQTPRYLVIGTGKKITLECSQTMGHDKMYWYQQDPGMELHLIHYSYGVNSTEKGDLSSESTVSRIRTEHFPLTLESARPSHTSQYLCASRQGGRNTIYFGEGSWLTVV.

V is TRBV6-5 and J is TRBJ2-1, with 16 bases fitting TRBD2. CDR1 and CDR2 (germline): MNHEY, SVGAGI. The ends lost 8 bases at V and 14 bases at J; junction bases unmatched: 9. The CDR3 consists of 14 residues. CDR3 coding DNA: TGTGCCAGCGCCGGGACTAGCGGGAGGGTGCGGGAGTTCTTC. Amino acid sequence: CASAGTSGRVREFF.

This rearrangement joins TRBV12-3 or TRBV12-4 to TRBJ1-1, with D uncertain. V dropped 8 bases and J dropped 4 bases, with 14 bases sitting between them. CDR3 length: 13 residues. The CDR3 reads CASGNGGSTEAFF. The CDR3 DNA follows: TGTGCCAGCGGTAATGGAGGGAGCACTGAAGCTTTCTTT.

The rearrangement links TRBV19 to TRBJ2-3; 9 nucleotides line up with TRBD2. The CDR3 has 21 amino acids. Unmatched junction bases numbered 16, after V lost 0 bases and J lost 0 bases. CDR1 is LNHDA, CDR2 SQIVND, per germline (reference sequence). The CDR3 DNA follows: TGTGCCAGTAGTATAGAGCTAGGAGGGACTAGCTCTTTACCTAGCACAGATACGCAGTATTTT. Amino acids: CASSIELGGTSSLPSTDTQYF.

This clone is a singleton in its sample. This rearrangement joins TRBV12-2 to TRBJ2-1; no check of the table's D call, TRBD1, against the DNA was made. TRBV12-2 is tagged as a pseudogene. This CDR3 spans 16 amino acids. The CDR3 loop reads CASRPDPTPFYNEQFF. The CDR3 region has the DNA TGTGCAAGTCGCCCCGACCCGACACCTTTCTACAATGAGCAGTTCTTC.

The chain recombines TRBV11-3 with TRBJ1-3; 7 nucleotides align to TRBD1. Per the germline V gene, CDR1 is SGHNT and CDR2 is YENEEA. The CDR3 consists of 16 residues. The trim removed 1 base at V and 2 bases at J, leaving 5 bases unmatched. CDR3 in amino acids: CASSLVDRDTGNTIYF. Written as DNA, the CDR3 is TGTGCCAGCAGCTTAGTAGACAGGGACACTGGAAACACCATATATTTT.

This clone turned up a few times. This chain uses TRBV7-9 with TRBJ1-6, with a tentative D call TRBD1 (6 bases). The CDR3 loop spans 14 amino acids. Germline loops: CDR1 SEHNR, CDR2 FQNEAQ (reference sequence). Trimming removed 7 bases from V and 4 bases from J, with 11 bases in between. CDR3 sequence reads: CASTQGFYNSPLHF. In nucleotides, the CDR3 is TGTGCCAGCACACAGGGATTTTATAATTCACCCCTCCACTTT.